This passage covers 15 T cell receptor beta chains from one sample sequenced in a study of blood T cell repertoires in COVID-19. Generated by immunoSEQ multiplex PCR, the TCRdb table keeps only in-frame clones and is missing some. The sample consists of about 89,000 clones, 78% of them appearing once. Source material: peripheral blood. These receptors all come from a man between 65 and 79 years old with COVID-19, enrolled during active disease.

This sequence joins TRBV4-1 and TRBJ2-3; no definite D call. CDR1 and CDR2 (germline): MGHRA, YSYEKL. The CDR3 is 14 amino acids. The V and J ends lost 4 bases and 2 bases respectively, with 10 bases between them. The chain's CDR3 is CASSLTVATDTQYF. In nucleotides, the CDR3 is TGCGCCAGCAGCCTTACGGTAGCCACAGATACGCAGTATTTT.

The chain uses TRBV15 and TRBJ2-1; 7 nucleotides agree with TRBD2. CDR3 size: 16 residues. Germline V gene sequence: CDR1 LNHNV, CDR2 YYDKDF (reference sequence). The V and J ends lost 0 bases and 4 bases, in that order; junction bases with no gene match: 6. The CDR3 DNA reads TGTGCCACCAGCAGAGAACGAGCGGGACTTTACAATGAGCAGTTCTTC. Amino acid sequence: CATSRERAGLYNEQFF.

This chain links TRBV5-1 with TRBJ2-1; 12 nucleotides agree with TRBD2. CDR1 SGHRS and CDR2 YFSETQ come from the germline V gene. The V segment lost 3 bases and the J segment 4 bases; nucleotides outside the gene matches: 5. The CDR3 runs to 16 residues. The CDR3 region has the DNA TGCGCCAGCAGCTCACGGGGACTAGCGGGTTACAATGAGCAGTTCTTC. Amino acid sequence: CASSSRGLAGYNEQFF.

CDR3 residues: CASSLPRLQETQYF. For the CDR3, the DNA is TGTGCCAGCAGCTTACCTAGACTCCAAGAGACCCAGTACTTC. J is TRBJ2-5 and V is TRBV11-2; D is unresolved. CDR1 is SGHAT and CDR2 is FQNNGV in the germline V gene. V was clipped by 2 bases and J by 1 base, with 8 bases between them. There are 14 residues in the CDR3. Variable domain in full (rest from reference TRBV11-2 and TRBJ2-5): EAGVAQSPRYKIIEKRQSVAFWCNPISGHATLYWYQQILGQGPKLLIQFQNNGVVDDSQLPKDRFSAERLKGVDSTLKIQPAKLEDSAVYLCASSLPRLQETQYFGPGTRLLVL.

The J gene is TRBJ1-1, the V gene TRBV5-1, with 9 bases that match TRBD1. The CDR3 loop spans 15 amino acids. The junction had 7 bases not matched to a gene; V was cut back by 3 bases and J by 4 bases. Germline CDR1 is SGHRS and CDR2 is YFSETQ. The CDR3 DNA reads TGCGCCAGCAGCTCCCCCGGGACAGGGACCACTGAAGCTTTCTTT. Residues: CASSSPGTGTTEAFF.

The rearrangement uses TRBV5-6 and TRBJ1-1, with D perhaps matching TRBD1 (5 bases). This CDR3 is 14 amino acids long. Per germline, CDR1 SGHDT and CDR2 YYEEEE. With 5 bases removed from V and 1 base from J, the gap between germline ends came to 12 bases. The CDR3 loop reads CASSAAGPNTEAFF. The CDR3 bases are TGTGCCAGCAGTGCCGCGGGGCCGAACACTGAAGCTTTCTTT.

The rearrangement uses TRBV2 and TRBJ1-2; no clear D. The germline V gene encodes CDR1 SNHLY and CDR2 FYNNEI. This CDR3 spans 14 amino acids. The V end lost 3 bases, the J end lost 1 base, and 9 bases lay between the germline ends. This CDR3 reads CASSDRTFNYGYTF. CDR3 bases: TGTGCCAGCAGTGATAGAACTTTTAACTATGGCTACACCTTC.

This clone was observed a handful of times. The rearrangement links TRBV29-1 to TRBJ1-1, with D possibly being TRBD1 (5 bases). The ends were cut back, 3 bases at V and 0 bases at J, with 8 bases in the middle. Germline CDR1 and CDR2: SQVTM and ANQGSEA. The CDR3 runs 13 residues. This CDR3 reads CSVDRGMNTEAFF. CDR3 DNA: TGCAGCGTTGATAGGGGCATGAACACTGAAGCTTTCTTT.

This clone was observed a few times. CDR3 nucleotides: TGCGCCAGCAGCTCCCAGGGTTTCACTAATGAAAAACTGTTTTTT. Amino acids: CASSSQGFTNEKLFF. V is TRBV5-1 and J is TRBJ1-4; tentative D call: TRBD1 (5 bases). CDR1 SGHRS and CDR2 YFSETQ come from the germline V gene. V lost 3 bases, J lost 2 bases, and 11 bases lay in between. The CDR3 has 15 residues. Full variable domain (outside the CDR3, taken from reference TRBV5-1 and TRBJ1-4): KAGVTQTPRYLIKTRGQQVTLSCSPISGHRSVSWYQQTPGQGLQFLFEYFSETQRNKGNFPGRFSGRQFSNSRSEMNVSTLELGDSALYLCASSSQGFTNEKLFFGSGTQLSVL.

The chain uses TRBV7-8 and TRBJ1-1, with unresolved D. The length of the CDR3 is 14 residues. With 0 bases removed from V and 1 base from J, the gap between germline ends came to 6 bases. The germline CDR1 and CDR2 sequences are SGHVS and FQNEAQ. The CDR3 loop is CASSLAGKNTEAFF. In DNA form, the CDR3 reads TGTGCCAGCAGCTTAGCGGGCAAGAACACTGAAGCTTTCTTT.

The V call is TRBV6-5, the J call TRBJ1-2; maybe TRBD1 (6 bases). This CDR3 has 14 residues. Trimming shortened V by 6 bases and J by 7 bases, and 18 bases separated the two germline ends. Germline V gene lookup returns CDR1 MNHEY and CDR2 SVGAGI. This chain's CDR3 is CASSGRGGLPGYTF. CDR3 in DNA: TGTGCCAGCAGCGGGAGGGGGGGTCTTCCTGGCTACACCTTC.

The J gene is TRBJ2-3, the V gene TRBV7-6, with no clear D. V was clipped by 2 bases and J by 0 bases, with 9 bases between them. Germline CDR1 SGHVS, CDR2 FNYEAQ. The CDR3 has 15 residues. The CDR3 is CASSLNSPSTDTQYF. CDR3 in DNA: TGTGCCAGCAGCTTAAATAGCCCGAGCACAGATACGCAGTATTTT.

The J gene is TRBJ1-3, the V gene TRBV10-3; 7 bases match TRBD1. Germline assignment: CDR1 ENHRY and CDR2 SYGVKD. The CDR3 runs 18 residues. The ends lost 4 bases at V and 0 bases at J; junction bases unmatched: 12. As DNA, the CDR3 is TGTGCCATCAGTGGGGCCACCCTAAGGGACAGCTCTGGAAACACCATATATTTT. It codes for CAISGATLRDSSGNTIYF.

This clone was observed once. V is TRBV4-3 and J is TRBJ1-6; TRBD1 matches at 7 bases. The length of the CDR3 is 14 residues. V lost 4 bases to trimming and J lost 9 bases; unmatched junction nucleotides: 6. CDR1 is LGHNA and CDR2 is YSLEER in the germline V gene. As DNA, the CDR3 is TGCGCCAGCAGCCTACAGGGGCGGGGTTCACCCCTCCACTTT. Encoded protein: CASSLQGRGSPLHF.

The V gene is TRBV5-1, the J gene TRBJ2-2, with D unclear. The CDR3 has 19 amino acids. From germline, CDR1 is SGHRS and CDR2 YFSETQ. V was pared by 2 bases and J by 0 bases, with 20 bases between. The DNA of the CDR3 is TGCGCCAGCAGCTTCAGACCCAGGCTAAGTGACCCGAACACCGGGGAGCTGTTTTTT. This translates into CASSFRPRLSDPNTGELFF.